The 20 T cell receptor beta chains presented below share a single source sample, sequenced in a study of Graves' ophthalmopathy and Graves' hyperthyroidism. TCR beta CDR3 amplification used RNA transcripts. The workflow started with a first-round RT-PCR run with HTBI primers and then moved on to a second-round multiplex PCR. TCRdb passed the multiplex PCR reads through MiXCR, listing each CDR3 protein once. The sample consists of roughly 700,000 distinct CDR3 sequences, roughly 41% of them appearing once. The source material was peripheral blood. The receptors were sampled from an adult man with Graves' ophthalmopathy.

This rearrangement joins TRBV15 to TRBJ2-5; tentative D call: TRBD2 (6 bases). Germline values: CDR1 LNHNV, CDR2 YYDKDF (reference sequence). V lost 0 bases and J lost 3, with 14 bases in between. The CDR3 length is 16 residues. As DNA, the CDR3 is TGTGCCACCAGCAGAGAGCAGCGGCGGGGAAAAGAGACCCAGTACTTC. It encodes CATSREQRRGKETQYF.

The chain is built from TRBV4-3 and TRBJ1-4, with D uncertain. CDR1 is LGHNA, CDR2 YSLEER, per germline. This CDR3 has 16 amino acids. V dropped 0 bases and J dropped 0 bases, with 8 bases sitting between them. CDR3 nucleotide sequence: TGCGCCAGCAGCCAAGATCGAACACCAACTAATGAAAAACTGTTTTTT. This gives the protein CASSQDRTPTNEKLFF.

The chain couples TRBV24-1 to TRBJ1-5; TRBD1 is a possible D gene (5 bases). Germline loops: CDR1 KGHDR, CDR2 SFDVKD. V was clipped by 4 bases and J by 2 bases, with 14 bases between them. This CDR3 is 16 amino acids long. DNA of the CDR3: TGTGCCACCAGTGACCCAGGGACCCGGGGCAATCAGCCCCAGCATTTT. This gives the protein CATSDPGTRGNQPQHF.

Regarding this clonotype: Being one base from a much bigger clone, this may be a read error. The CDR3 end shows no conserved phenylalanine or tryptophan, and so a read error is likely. The CDR3 loop reads CSAQDRVYEQYL. As DNA, the CDR3 is TGCAGTGCTCAGGACAGGGTCTACGAGCAGTACCTC. The J gene is TRBJ2-7, the V gene TRBV20-1; 8 bases agree with TRBD1. This CDR3 comprises 12 residues. The V gene end was trimmed by 5 bases and the J gene end by 3 bases; junction bases not matched to a gene: 3. From germline, CDR1 is DFQATT and CDR2 SNEGSKA (reference sequence).

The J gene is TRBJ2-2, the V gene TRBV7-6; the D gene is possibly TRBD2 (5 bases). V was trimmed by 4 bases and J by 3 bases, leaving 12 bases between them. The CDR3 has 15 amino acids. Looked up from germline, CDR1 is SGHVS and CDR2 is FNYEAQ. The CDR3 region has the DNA TGTGCCAGCAGCTCTTCGGGAAAGTACACCGGGGAGCTGTTTTTT. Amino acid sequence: CASSSSGKYTGELFF. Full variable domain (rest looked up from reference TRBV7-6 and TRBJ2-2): GAGVSQSPRYKVTKRGQDVALRCDPISGHVSLYWYRQALGQGPEFLTYFNYEAQQDKSGLPNDRFSAERPEGSISTLTIQRTEQRDSAMYRCASSSSGKYTGELFFGEGSRLTVL.

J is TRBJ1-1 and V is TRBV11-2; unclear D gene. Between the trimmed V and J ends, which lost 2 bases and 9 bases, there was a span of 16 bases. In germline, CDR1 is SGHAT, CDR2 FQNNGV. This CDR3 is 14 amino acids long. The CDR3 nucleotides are TGTGCCAGCAGCTTAATGGGGATCGACGGGAAAGCTTTCTTT. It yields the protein CASSLMGIDGKAFF.

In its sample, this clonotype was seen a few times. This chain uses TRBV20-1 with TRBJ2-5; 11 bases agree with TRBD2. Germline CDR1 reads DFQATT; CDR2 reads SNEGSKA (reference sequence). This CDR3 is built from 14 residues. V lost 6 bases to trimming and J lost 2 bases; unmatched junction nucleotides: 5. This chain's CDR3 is CSAVTSGVQETQYF. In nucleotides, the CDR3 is TGCAGTGCGGTGACTAGCGGGGTTCAAGAGACCCAGTACTTC.

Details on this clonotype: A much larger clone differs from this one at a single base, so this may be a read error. Here the CDR3 DNA reads TGTGCCACCAGCAAAAGGACAGGGGACGTGGAGCTGTTTTTT. Protein sequence: CATSKRTGDVELFF. The V gene is TRBV15, the J gene TRBJ2-2, with 9 nucleotides matching TRBD1. V shed 4 bases and J 10 bases; nucleotides not matched to a gene: 7. CDR3 length: 14 amino acids. The V gene's germline CDR1 is LNHNV and CDR2 YYDKDF (reference sequence).

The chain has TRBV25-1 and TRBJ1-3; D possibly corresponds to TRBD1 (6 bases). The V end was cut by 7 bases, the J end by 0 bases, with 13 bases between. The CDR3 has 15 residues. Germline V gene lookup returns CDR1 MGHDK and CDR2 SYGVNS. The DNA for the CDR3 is TGTGCCAGCATCCGAGGACAGAGCTCTGGAAACACCATATATTTT. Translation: CASIRGQSSGNTIYF.

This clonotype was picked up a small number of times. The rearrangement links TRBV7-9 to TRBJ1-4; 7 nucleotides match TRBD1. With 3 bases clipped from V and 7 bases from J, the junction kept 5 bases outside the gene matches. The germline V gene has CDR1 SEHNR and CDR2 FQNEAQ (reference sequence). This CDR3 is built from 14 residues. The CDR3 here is CASSFPRGSEKLFF. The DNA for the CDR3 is TGTGCCAGCAGCTTTCCCAGGGGGAGTGAAAAACTGTTTTTT.

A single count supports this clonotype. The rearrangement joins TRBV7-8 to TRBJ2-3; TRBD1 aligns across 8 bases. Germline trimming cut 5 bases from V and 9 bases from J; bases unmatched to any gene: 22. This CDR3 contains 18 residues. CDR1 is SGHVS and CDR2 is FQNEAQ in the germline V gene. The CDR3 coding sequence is TGTGCCAGCAGCCCAAGTATTCAGACAGGGGATTCCCATGGGACGCAGTATTTT. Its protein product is CASSPSIQTGDSHGTQYF.

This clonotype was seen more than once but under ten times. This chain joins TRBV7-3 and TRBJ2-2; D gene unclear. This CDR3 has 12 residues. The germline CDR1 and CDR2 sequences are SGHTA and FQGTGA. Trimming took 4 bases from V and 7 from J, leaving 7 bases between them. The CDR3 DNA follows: TGTGCCAGCAGCTCCCCCCTCGGGGAGCTGTTTTTT. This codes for CASSSPLGELFF.

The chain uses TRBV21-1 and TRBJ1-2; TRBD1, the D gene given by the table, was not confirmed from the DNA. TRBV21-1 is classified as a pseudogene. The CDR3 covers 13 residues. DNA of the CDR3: TGTGCCAGCAGCAAAACTGGGACCTATGGCTACACCTTC. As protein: CASSKTGTYGYTF.

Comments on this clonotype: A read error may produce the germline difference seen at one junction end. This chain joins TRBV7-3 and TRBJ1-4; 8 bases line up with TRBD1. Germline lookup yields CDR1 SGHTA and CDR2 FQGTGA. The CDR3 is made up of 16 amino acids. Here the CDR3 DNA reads TGCGCCAGCAGCCGAATACCGGGACAGGTGAATGAAAAACTGTTTTTT. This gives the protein CASSRIPGQVNEKLFF. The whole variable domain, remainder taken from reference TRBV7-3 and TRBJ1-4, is GAGVSQTPSNKVTEKGKYVELRCDPISGHTALYWYRQSLGQGPEFLIYFQGTGAADDSGLPNDRFFAVRPEGSVSTLKIQRTERGDSAVYLCASSRIPGQVNEKLFFGSGTQLSVL.

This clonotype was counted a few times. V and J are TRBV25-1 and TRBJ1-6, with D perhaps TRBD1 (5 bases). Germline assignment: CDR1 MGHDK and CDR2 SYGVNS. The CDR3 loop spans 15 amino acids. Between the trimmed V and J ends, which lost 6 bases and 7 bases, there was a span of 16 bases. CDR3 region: CASSHDPKGNSPLHF. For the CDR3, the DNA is TGTGCCAGCAGCCACGACCCAAAGGGGAATTCACCCCTCCACTTT.

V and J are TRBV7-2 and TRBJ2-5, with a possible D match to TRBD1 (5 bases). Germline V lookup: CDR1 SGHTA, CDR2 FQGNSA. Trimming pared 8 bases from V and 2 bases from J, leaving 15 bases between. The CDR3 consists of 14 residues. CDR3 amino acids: CASSGERGQETQYF. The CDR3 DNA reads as TGTGCCAGCTCTGGGGAAAGGGGACAAGAGACCCAGTACTTC.

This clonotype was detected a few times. The CDR3 nucleotides are TGTGCCAGCAGCCAAGCGGCGCAGGGGGCTGGAAACACCATATATTTT. Its translation is CASSQAAQGAGNTIYF. This sequence joins TRBV7-9 and TRBJ1-3; the match to TRBD1 covers 7 bases. V shed 5 bases, J shed 2 bases, and the junction held 9 bases outside the gene matches. Germline assignment: CDR1 SEHNR and CDR2 FQNEAQ (reference sequence). The CDR3 runs 16 residues.

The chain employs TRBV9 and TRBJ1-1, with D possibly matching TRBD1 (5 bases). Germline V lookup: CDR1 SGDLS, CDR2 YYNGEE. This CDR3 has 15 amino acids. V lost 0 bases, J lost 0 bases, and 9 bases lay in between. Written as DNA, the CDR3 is TGTGCCAGCAGCGTAGGGGGACGGTTGAACACTGAAGCTTTCTTT. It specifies CASSVGGRLNTEAFF. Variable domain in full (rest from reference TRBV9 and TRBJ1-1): DSGVTQTPKHLITATGQRVTLRCSPRSGDLSVYWYQQSLDQGLQFLIQYYNGEERAKGNILERFSAQQFPDLHSELNLSSLELGDSALYFCASSVGGRLNTEAFFGQGTRLTVV.

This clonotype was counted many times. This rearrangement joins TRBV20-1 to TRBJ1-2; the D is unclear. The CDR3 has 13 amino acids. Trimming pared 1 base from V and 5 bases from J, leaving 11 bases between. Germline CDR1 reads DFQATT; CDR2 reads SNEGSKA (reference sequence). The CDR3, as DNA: TGCAGTGCTAGAGTTGGGAATGGGTATGGCTACACCTTC. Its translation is CSARVGNGYGYTF.

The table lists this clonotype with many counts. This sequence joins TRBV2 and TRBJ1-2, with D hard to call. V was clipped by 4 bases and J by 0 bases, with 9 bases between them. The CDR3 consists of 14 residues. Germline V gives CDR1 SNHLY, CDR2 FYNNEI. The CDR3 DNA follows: TGTGCCAGCAGTGCCAAAGCCACTAACTATGGCTACACCTTC. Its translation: CASSAKATNYGYTF.